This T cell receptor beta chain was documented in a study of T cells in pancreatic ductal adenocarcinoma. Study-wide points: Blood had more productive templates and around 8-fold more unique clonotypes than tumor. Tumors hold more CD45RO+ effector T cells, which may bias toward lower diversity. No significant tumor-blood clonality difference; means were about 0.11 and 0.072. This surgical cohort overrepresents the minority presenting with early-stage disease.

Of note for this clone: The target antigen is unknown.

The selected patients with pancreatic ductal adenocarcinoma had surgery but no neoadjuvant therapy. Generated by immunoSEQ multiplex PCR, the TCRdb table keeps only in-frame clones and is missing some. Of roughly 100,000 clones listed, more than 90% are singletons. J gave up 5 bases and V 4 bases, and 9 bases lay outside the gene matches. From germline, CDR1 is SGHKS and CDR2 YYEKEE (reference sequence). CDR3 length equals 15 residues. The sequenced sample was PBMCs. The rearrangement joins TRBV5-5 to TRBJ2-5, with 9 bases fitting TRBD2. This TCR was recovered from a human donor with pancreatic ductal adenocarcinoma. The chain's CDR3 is CASSPSGTGGETQYF. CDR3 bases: TGTGCCAGCAGCCCTAGCGGGACCGGGGGGGAGACCCAGTACTTC.